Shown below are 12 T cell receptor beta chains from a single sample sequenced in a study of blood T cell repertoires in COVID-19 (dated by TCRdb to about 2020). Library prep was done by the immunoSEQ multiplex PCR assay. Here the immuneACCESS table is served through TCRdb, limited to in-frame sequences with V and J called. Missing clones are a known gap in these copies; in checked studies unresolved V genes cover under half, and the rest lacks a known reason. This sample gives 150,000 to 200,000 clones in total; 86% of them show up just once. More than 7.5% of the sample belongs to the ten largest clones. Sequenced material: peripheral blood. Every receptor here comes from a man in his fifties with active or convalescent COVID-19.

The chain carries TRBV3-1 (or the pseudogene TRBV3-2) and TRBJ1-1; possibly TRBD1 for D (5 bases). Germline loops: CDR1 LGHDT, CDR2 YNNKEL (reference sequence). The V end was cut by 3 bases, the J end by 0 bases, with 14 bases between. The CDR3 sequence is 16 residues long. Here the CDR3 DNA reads TGTGCCAGCAGCCAGGGCTGGGCAGGGATGAACACTGAAGCTTTCTTT. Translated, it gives CASSQGWAGMNTEAFF.

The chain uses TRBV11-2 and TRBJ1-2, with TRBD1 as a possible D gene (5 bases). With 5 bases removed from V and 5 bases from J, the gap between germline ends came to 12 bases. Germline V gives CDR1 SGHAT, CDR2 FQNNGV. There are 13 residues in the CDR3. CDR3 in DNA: TGTGCCAGCAGCCCCTCAGACAGTTATGGCTACACCTTC. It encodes CASSPSDSYGYTF.

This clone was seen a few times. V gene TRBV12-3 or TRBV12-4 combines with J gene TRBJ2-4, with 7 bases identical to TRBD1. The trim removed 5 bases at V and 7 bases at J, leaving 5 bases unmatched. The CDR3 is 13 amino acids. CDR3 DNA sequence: TGTGCCAGCAGTCGAGAACAGGGGAACATTCAGTACTTC. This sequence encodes CASSREQGNIQYF.

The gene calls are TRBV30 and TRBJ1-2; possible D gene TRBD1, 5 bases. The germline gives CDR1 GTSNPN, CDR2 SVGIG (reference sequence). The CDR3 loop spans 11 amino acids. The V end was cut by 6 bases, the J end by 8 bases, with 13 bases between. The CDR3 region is CACDSKQGYTF. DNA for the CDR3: TGTGCCTGTGACAGTAAACAGGGCTACACCTTC.

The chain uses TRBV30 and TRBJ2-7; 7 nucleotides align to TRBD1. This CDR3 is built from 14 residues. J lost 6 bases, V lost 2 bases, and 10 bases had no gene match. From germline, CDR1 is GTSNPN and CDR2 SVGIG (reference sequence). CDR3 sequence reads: CAWSTTGERGEQYF. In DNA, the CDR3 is TGTGCCTGGAGTACTACAGGGGAACGTGGCGAGCAGTACTTC.

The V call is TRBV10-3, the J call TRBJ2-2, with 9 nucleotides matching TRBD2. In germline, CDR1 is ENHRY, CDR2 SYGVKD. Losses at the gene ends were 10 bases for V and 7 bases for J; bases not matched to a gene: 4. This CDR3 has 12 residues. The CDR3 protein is CASGGADGELFF. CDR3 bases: TGTGCCAGCGGGGGGGCCGACGGGGAGCTGTTTTTT.

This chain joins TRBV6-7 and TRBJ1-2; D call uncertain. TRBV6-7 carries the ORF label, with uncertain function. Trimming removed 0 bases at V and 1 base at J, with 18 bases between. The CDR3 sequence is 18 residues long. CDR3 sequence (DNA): TGTGCCAGCAGTTACTCGTCATCGGGGAACTGGGTTAACTATGGCTACACCTTC. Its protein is CASSYSSSGNWVNYGYTF.

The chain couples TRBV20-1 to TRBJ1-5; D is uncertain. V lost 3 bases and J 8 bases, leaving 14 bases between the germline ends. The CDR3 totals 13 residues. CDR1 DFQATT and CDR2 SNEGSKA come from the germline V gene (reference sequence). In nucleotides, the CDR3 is TGCAGTGCTAGTTTGGGCATATGGGAGCCCCAGCATTTT. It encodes CSASLGIWEPQHF.

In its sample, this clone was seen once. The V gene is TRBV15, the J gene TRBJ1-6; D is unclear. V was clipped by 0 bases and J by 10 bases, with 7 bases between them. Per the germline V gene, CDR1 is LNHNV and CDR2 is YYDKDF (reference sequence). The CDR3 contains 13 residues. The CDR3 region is CATSRDPGSPLHF. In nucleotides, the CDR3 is TGTGCCACCAGCAGAGATCCGGGGTCACCCCTCCACTTT.

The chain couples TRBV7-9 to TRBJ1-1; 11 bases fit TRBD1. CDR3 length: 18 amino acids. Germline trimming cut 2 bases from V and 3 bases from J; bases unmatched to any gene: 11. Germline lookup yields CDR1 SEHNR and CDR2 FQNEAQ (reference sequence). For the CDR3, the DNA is TGTGCCAGCAGCTTATTAGTCGTTTGGGGACAGGGGGACACTGAAGCTTTCTTT. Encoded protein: CASSLLVVWGQGDTEAFF.

CDR3 in amino acids: CASAPSMTALNTEAFF. The DNA of the CDR3 is TGTGCCAGCGCCCCCTCAATGACAGCTTTAAACACTGAAGCTTTCTTT. The V gene is TRBV7-2, the J gene TRBJ1-1, with D possibly matching TRBD1 (5 bases). V was cut by 8 bases and J by 2 bases, with 21 bases left in between. This CDR3 spans 16 amino acids. Per the germline V gene, CDR1 is SGHTA and CDR2 is FQGNSA.

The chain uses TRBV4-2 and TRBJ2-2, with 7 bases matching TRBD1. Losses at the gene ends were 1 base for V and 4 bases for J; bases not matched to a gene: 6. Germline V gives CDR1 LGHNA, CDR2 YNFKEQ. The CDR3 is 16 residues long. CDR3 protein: CASSQVDRSSTGELFF. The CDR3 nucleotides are TGTGCCAGCAGCCAAGTGGACAGGAGCTCCACCGGGGAGCTGTTTTTT.